A single sample gave rise to the 5 T cell receptor beta chains below, sequenced in a study of blood T cell repertoires in COVID-19 (dated by TCRdb to 2019 to 2021). Library generation was performed with the immunoSEQ multiplex PCR assay. The table was pulled from immuneACCESS by TCRdb, which kept in-frame rearrangements only. Such tables lose some clones; where checked, under half of the loss comes from unresolved V genes, and the rest has no known cause. This sample gives 20,000 or so clones in total; about 91% of them show up just once. The top ten clonotypes cover approximately 20% of the sample. The specimen was peripheral blood. These receptor sequences come from a human donor in a cohort sampled during active COVID-19.

About this clone: At one end the junction does not follow the germline gene, possibly because of a read error. The J gene is TRBJ1-2, the V gene TRBV2; D perhaps matches TRBD1 (5 bases). The CDR3 length is 13 residues. Germline CDR1 and CDR2: SNHLY and FYNNEI. The CDR3 DNA is TGTGCCAGCAGGCCCTCCAGTTTGGGGCCCGAAGCCTTC. This sequence encodes CASRPSSLGPEAF.

This chain connects TRBV2 to TRBJ1-6, with a possible D match to TRBD1 (6 bases). Between the trimmed V and J ends, which lost 10 bases and 3 bases, there was a span of 13 bases. The CDR3 extends over 14 amino acids. Looked up from germline, CDR1 is SNHLY and CDR2 is FYNNEI. The CDR3 here is CATRGQYYNSPLHF. The CDR3 coding sequence is TGTGCCACCAGAGGACAGTACTATAATTCACCCCTCCACTTT.

The chain couples TRBV24-1 to TRBJ2-1; perhaps TRBD1 as D (6 bases). This CDR3 is 16 amino acids long. From germline, CDR1 is KGHDR and CDR2 SFDVKD. Deletions cut 4 bases from V and 5 bases from J, with 17 bases between. The CDR3 loop is CATSDADITGNNEQFF. CDR3 nucleotides: TGTGCCACCAGTGACGCCGACATCACAGGGAACAATGAGCAGTTCTTC.

This chain uses TRBV28 with TRBJ1-5; no reliable D call. This CDR3 spans 12 amino acids. Trimming shortened V by 6 bases and J by 6 bases, and 9 bases separated the two germline ends. In germline, CDR1 is MDHEN, CDR2 SYDVKM. The CDR3 sequence: CASSPNSQPQHF. DNA of the CDR3: TGTGCCAGCAGCCCAAATAGTCAGCCCCAGCATTTT.

The chain recombines TRBV7-9 with TRBJ1-2; 9 nucleotides align to TRBD1. V lost 6 bases, J lost 2 bases, and 4 bases stayed unmatched. The CDR3 runs 14 residues. CDR1 and CDR2 from the germline V gene are SEHNR and FQNEAQ (reference sequence). CDR3 nucleotides: TGTGCCAGCAGTTCCGGGACAGGGAACTATGGCTACACCTTC. Translated: CASSSGTGNYGYTF.